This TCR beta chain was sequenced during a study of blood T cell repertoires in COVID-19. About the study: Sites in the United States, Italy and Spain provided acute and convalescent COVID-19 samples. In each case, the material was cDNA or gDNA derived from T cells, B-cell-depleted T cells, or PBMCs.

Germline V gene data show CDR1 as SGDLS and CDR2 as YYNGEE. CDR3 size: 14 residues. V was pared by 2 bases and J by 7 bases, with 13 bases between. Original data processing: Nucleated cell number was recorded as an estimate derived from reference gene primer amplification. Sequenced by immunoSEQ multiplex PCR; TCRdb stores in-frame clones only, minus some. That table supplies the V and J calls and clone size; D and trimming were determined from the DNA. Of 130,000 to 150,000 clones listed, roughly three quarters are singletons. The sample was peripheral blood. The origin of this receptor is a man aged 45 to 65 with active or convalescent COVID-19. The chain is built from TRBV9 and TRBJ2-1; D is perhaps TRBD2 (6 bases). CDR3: CASSVSGTVNEQFF. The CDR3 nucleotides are TGTGCCAGCAGCGTGTCCGGGACTGTTAATGAGCAGTTCTTC. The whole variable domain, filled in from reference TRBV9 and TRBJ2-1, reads DSGVTQTPKHLITATGQRVTLRCSPRSGDLSVYWYQQSLDQGLQFLIQYYNGEERAKGNILERFSAQQFPDLHSELNLSSLELGDSALYFCASSVSGTVNEQFFGPGTRLTVL.